Listed below are T cell receptor beta chains from one sample, sequenced in a study of T cell responses to AZD1222 COVID-19 vaccine. Profiled with immunoSEQ multiplex PCR; TCRdb holds only in-frame clones, not every one. This sample has approximately 150,000 clones, with about nine tenths found just once. The starting material was peripheral blood, obtained 28 days after the second AZD1222 dose. Receptor source: an adult who received the AZD1222 COVID-19 vaccine. The CDR3 runs from the conserved cysteine through the conserved F or W.

V gene	J gene	CDR3 protein
TRBV14	TRBJ1-2	CASSQKPGWVYGYTF
TRBV20-1	TRBJ1-6	CSASVRRDGSPLHF
TRBV7-6	TRBJ2-1	CASSLEVGGYEQFF
TRBV3-1/TRBV3-2	TRBJ2-5	CASSPFGGRQETQYF
TRBV12-5	TRBJ2-1	CASGPSRNEQFF
TRBV19	TRBJ2-3	CASSERGPSTDTQYF
TRBV2	TRBJ1-5	CASSGLLRGQSSNQPQHF
TRBV11-3	TRBJ1-1	CASSLRGTGMGGTEAFF
TRBV7-2	TRBJ1-5	CASSSSRVPQHF
TRBV2	TRBJ2-5	CASSSRPRRALQETQYF
TRBV7-3	TRBJ2-1	CASSLTGLAGVGEQFF
TRBV12-3/TRBV12-4	TRBJ1-4	CASTPRLNEKLFF